This T cell receptor (beta chain) is from a study of T cells in Graves' hyperthyroidism and ophthalmopathy. Comment on this clonotype: A much larger clone differs by one base, so this may be a read error.

TCR beta CDR3 region amplification was performed from RNA transcripts. The HTBI primer set served for first-round RT-PCR of the TCR CDR3. TCRdb re-called the multiplex PCR reads with MiXCR, one entry per CDR3 protein. Here the sample spans roughly 130,000 distinct CDR3 sequences, about 20% being singletons. Germline CDR1 and CDR2: SNHLY and FYNNEI. This CDR3 region has 13 residues. The material sequenced was blood. This TCR came from a woman in her 50s with Graves' hyperthyroidism that later progressed to Graves' ophthalmopathy. This rearrangement joins TRBV2 to TRBJ1-1, with D unclear. The CDR3: CASSRTENTEALF. DNA of the CDR3: TGTGCCAGCAGCCGGACGGAGAACACTGAAGCTCTCTTT.